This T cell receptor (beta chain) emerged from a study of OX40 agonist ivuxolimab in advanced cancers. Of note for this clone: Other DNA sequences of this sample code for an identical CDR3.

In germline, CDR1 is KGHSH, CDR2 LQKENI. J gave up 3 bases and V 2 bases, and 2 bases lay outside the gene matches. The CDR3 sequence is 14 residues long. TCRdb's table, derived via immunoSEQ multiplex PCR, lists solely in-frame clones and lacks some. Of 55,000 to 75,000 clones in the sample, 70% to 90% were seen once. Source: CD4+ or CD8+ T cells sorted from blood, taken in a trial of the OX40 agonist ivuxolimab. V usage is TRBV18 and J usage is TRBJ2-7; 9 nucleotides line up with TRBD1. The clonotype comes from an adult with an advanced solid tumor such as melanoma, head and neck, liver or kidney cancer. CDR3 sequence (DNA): TGTGCCAGCTCACCAGGACAGGGGATCTACGAGCAGTACTTC. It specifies CASSPGQGIYEQYF.